The 17 T cell receptor beta chains in this list originate from one sample, sequenced in a study of Ad26.COV2.S vaccination and SARS-CoV-2 variants. Measured with immunoSEQ multiplex PCR; TCRdb has only the in-frame clones, and not every one. This sample carries more than 300,000 clones, about 88% of them seen once, and the ten largest clones take around 5.8%. Treatment in this sample: approximately 18 received Ad26.COV2.S at low or high dose, single or two shots; roughly 5 received placebo; per-sample allocation not given. Day 63 after the first injection of vaccine or placebo was the sampling time. The sample in question was peripheral blood, obtained in a trial of Ad26.COV2.S vaccine versus placebo. The receptors stem from a person between 18 and 59 years old who received the Ad26.COV2.S COVID-19 vaccine or a placebo.

This rearrangement joins TRBV30 to TRBJ2-5; no clear D. The CDR3 is 13 residues long. CDR1 GTSNPN and CDR2 SVGIG come from the germline V gene (reference sequence). V lost 0 bases, J lost 4 bases, and 9 bases lay in between. The chain's CDR3 is CAWSVRPRETQYF. CDR3 nucleotide sequence: TGTGCCTGGAGTGTACGCCCTCGAGAGACCCAGTACTTC.

Points on this clone: The junction does not match germline at one end; this may be a read error. The V and J genes are TRBV7-3 and TRBJ1-1; TRBD1 aligns across 8 bases. This CDR3 spans 13 amino acids. Germline V gives CDR1 SGHTA, CDR2 FQGTGA. The CDR3 loop reads CASSSPTRTGWVF. CDR3 nucleotides: TGTGCCAGCAGCTCACCAACGAGGACAGGGTGGGTCTTT. Drawing the rest from reference TRBV7-3 and TRBJ1-1, the complete variable domain is GAGVSQTPSNKVTEKGKYVELRCDPISGHTALYWYRQSLGQGPEFLIYFQGTGAADDSGLPNDRFFAVRPEGSVSTLKIQRTERGDSAVYLCASSSPTRTGWVFGQGTRLTVV.

This clone was counted a few times. This chain links TRBV27 with TRBJ2-7, with 8 bases lining up with TRBD1. V shed 3 bases and J 3 bases; nucleotides not matched to a gene: 10. The CDR3 length is 16 residues. CDR1 is MNHEY, CDR2 SMNVEV, per germline (reference sequence). In DNA form, the CDR3 reads TGTGCCAGCAGTTTTACAGGGGGATTGGGTCTCTACGAGCAGTACTTC. Protein product: CASSFTGGLGLYEQYF.

The chain carries TRBV9 and TRBJ1-2, with D unresolved. CDR1 SGDLS and CDR2 YYNGEE come from the germline V gene. The CDR3 totals 13 residues. The V end lost 0 bases, the J end lost 7 bases, and 10 bases lay between the germline ends. The CDR3 DNA reads as TGTGCCAGCAGCGTAGCGGGATTCGGTGGCTACACCTTC. This translates into CASSVAGFGGYTF.

The CDR3 is CASSEQSSGGAIRETQYF. CDR3 coding DNA: TGTGCCAGCAGTGAACAGTCTAGCGGGGGGGCCATCCGGGAGACCCAGTACTTC. The chain uses TRBV2 and TRBJ2-5, with TRBD2 identical over 12 bases. This CDR3 spans 18 amino acids. The germline V gene encodes CDR1 SNHLY and CDR2 FYNNEI. V lost 2 bases to trimming and J lost 5 bases; unmatched junction nucleotides: 12.

The V gene is TRBV30, the J gene TRBJ1-1; TRBD1 agrees at 7 bases. The CDR3 loop spans 13 amino acids. With V trimmed by 2 bases and J by 8 bases, 8 bases remained unmatched. The germline V gene encodes CDR1 GTSNPN and CDR2 SVGIG (reference sequence). The chain's CDR3 is CAWSLTGKGEAFF. As DNA, the CDR3 is TGTGCCTGGAGTTTGACAGGGAAGGGAGAAGCTTTCTTT.

This chain connects TRBV9 to TRBJ2-1, with a possible D match to TRBD1 (5 bases). V was clipped by 0 bases and J by 4 bases, with 11 bases between them. This CDR3 comprises 15 residues. Per germline, CDR1 SGDLS and CDR2 YYNGEE. For the CDR3, the DNA is TGTGCCAGCAGCGTAGAGGCAGGGTGGTACAATGAGCAGTTCTTC. This encodes CASSVEAGWYNEQFF.

The rearrangement joins TRBV19 to TRBJ2-4, with a possible D match to TRBD1 (5 bases). Looked up from germline, CDR1 is LNHDA and CDR2 is SQIVND (reference sequence). The germline V and J ends were trimmed by 5 bases and 0 bases, with 11 bases remaining between them. This CDR3 is built from 15 residues. The CDR3 loop reads CASSVRQIAKNIQYF. The CDR3 nucleotides read TGTGCCAGTAGTGTTAGACAGATAGCCAAAAACATTCAGTACTTC.

The chain recombines TRBV13 with TRBJ2-7; 8 nucleotides match TRBD1. CDR1 and CDR2 (germline): PRHDT, FYEKMQ (reference sequence). V was clipped by 3 bases and J by 0 bases; unmatched bases: 1. CDR3 size: 14 residues. Written as DNA, the CDR3 is TGTGCCAGCAGCTTTGGACAGGGCTCCTACGAGCAGTACTTC. Its protein product is CASSFGQGSYEQYF.

The V and J genes are TRBV5-8 and TRBJ2-7; perhaps TRBD1 as D (6 bases). The V and J ends lost 5 bases and 6 bases respectively, with 21 bases between them. The CDR3 extends over 15 amino acids. Germline loops: CDR1 SGHTS, CDR2 YDEGEE. The CDR3 DNA is TGTGCCAGCAGGGAGACAGGTTACGTCCGGGGCGAGCAGTACTTC. Translation: CASRETGYVRGEQYF.

As to this clone: Other DNA sequences in this sample translate to the same CDR3. The CDR3 spells CASSQGGGQPQHF. CDR3 sequence (DNA): TGTGCCAGCAGCCAAGGCGGGGGGCAGCCCCAGCATTTT. This sequence joins TRBV3-1 (or the pseudogene TRBV3-2) and TRBJ1-5; perhaps TRBD1 as D (5 bases). The CDR3 is 13 amino acids. Per the germline V gene, CDR1 is LGHDT and CDR2 is YNNKEL (reference sequence). V was clipped by 1 base and J by 7 bases, with 8 bases between them.

This clone occurred once. The chain has TRBV10-3 and TRBJ1-2; D possibly corresponds to TRBD1 (5 bases). Germline assignment: CDR1 ENHRY and CDR2 SYGVKD. Trimming took 6 bases from V and 7 from J, leaving 21 bases between them. The CDR3 contains 15 residues. The chain's CDR3 is CAIREGREYSIGYTF. CDR3 bases: TGTGCCATCAGGGAGGGGAGGGAATATTCGATTGGCTACACCTTC.

The chain is built from TRBV15 and TRBJ2-1, with D unresolved. Germline V gene lookup returns CDR1 LNHNV and CDR2 YYDKDF (reference sequence). CDR3 length equals 15 residues. V was trimmed by 3 bases and J by 2 bases, leaving 11 bases between them. CDR3 sequence (DNA): TGTGCCACCAGCAGGAGGCAGGACCCCTACAATGAGCAGTTCTTC. Its translation is CATSRRQDPYNEQFF.

The chain carries TRBV14 and TRBJ1-2, with D uncertain. V shed 5 bases and J shed 4 bases, with 17 bases lying between them. Germline CDR1 is SGHDN and CDR2 is FVKESK. This CDR3 comprises 15 residues. CDR3 protein: CASSAHIGVIYGYTF. CDR3 nucleotides: TGTGCCAGCAGCGCACACATCGGTGTTATCTATGGCTACACCTTC.

The J gene is TRBJ1-2, the V gene TRBV28; unclear D gene. The CDR3 extends over 13 amino acids. Trimming left V 3 bases short and J 2 bases short, with 7 bases between. CDR1 is MDHEN and CDR2 is SYDVKM in the germline V gene. In nucleotides, the CDR3 is TGTGCCAGCAGTTTCGGACTGAACTATGGCTACACCTTC. As protein: CASSFGLNYGYTF.

On this clone itself: This sample also contains other DNA sequences that code for the same CDR3. V usage is TRBV29-1 and J usage is TRBJ2-3; possibly TRBD1 or TRBD2 for D (5 bases each). The CDR3 extends over 12 amino acids. V shed 4 bases and J shed 3 bases, with 8 bases lying between them. The germline V gene encodes CDR1 SQVTM and CDR2 ANQGSEA. CDR3 DNA sequence: TGCAGCGTTGGTGGGGGTACAGATACGCAGTATTTT. Protein: CSVGGGTDTQYF.

Notes on this clone: The same CDR3 is also encoded by other DNA sequences in this sample. The CDR3 is CASSRQGSSYEQYF. Written as DNA, the CDR3 is TGTGCCAGCAGCCGCCAGGGATCTTCCTACGAGCAGTACTTC. The V gene is TRBV6-5, the J gene TRBJ2-7; a possible D gene is TRBD1 (5 bases). The CDR3 is made up of 14 amino acids. V lost 6 bases, J lost 1 base, and 13 bases lay in between. Germline values: CDR1 MNHEY, CDR2 SVGAGI.